Sequencing of this TCR beta chain was carried out in a study of T cell responses to AZD1222 COVID-19 vaccine. Repertoires were generated with immunoSEQ multiplex PCR, while TCRdb's copy carries only in-frame clones and drops some. This table holds just over 60,000 clones, about 70% found once. V was clipped by 0 bases and J by 6 bases, with 12 bases between them. Per the germline V gene, CDR1 is SGDLS and CDR2 is YYNGEE. The length of the CDR3 is 14 residues. J is TRBJ1-1 and V is TRBV9; D unresolved. The sequencing used peripheral blood, collected on day 0 of AZD1222 vaccination. The TCR was taken from an adult in good health. CDR3 sequence reads: CASSVEEAGAEAFF. The CDR3 nucleotides are TGTGCCAGCAGCGTAGAGGAGGCAGGCGCTGAAGCTTTCTTT.